These T cell receptor beta chains were read from a single sample in a study of T-cell memory formation after mild COVID-19. TCRdb re-called the 5' RACE reads with MiXCR, one entry per CDR3 protein. The sample yields 350,000 to 500,000 distinct CDR3 sequences, about 25% seen once. The sequenced sample consisted of PBMCs or a T cell subset sorted from them (not recorded which). These receptors were collected from an adult woman who had mild COVID-19 (a few samples of this study predate the infection). Cell type and time point are not known. The CDR3 runs from the conserved cysteine through the conserved F or W. A D gene is named only where the DNA matches it firmly. Size tells how often a clone was seen (once, few, many) or the class of an expanded clone, and some rows leave it out.

d_call	v_call	clone_size	j_call	cdr3_length	cdr3_nt	cdr3_aa
TRBD2	TRBV7-2	NA	TRBJ2-3	17	TGTGCCAGCAGCTTTCAGGCTAGCGGGGCTCTCACAGATACGCAGTATTTT	CASSFQASGALTDTQYF
NA	TRBV3-1	NA	TRBJ2-3	16	TGTGCCAGCAGCCAAGACCCCGGACTGAAGAGGTATACGCAGTATTTT	CASSQDPGLKRYTQYF
NA	TRBV2	NA	TRBJ2-7	13	TGTGCCAGCAGTGGGACAGAACCCTACGAGCAGTACTTC	CASSGTEPYEQYF
NA	TRBV5-1	NA	TRBJ1-1	14	TGCGCCAGCAGCCTGAACGGTGGTCGGAGTGAAGCTTTCTTT	CASSLNGGRSEAFF
NA	TRBV30	few	TRBJ2-4	15	TGTGCCTGGACCCGAGGGGACTTAGCCAAAAACATTCAGTACTTC	CAWTRGDLAKNIQYF
NA	TRBV20-1	NA	TRBJ2-7	15	TGCAGTGCTAGAGAGTTAGGGGTTGGGTCCTACGAGCAGTACTTC	CSARELGVGSYEQYF
NA	TRBV5-1	NA	TRBJ2-5	14	TGCGCCAGCAGCTTACAGGTGGGGCAAGAGACCCAGTACTTC	CASSLQVGQETQYF
TRBD1	TRBV29-1	many	TRBJ1-1	13	TGCAGCGTAGACGGGACAGTGAACACTGAAGCTTTCTTT	CSVDGTVNTEAFF
TRBD2	TRBV7-8	few	TRBJ2-5	16	TGTGCCAGCAGCTTATCGAGCGGGATCAGTCAAGAGACCCAGTACTTC	CASSLSSGISQETQYF
NA	TRBV7-2	NA	TRBJ2-6	17	TGTGCCAGCAGCCCCGGGCCGGGGAGGTCTGGGGCCAACGTCCTGACTTTC	CASSPGPGRSGANVLTF
NA	TRBV18	few	TRBJ2-4	16	TGTGCCAGCTCACCGGCTCATACTAAAGCCAAAAACATTCAGTACTTC	CASSPAHTKAKNIQYF
NA	TRBV7-9	few	TRBJ2-7	12	TGTGCCAGCAGCCTACCTCTTGGCGAGCAGTACTTC	CASSLPLGEQYF
NA	TRBV5-6	NA	TRBJ2-3	13	TGTGCCAGCAGCTTGGGTCCCCCAGATACGCAGTATTTT	CASSLGPPDTQYF
TRBD1	TRBV7-9	few	TRBJ1-2	16	TGTGCCAGCAGCTTGGGACAGGGGGCGCAGGACTATGGCTACACCTTC	CASSLGQGAQDYGYTF
TRBD1	TRBV20-1	NA	TRBJ1-1	14	TGCAGTGCTAGAGCCGGGACAGGGAGTCCGTCGGCTTTCTTT	CSARAGTGSPSAFF
NA	TRBV11-2	few	TRBJ1-1	14	TGTGCCAGCAGCTTGTGGGGTGGGGGAACTGAAGCTTTCTTT	CASSLWGGGTEAFF
NA	TRBV7-9	few	TRBJ2-7	17	TGTGCCAGCAGCTTAGCGCCGGACAGCCCGTCTTCCTACGAGCAGTACTTC	CASSLAPDSPSSYEQYF
NA	TRBV6-1	few	TRBJ1-5	15	TGTGCCAGCCACGGGGGGACCCTTCTCAATCAGCCCCAGCATTTT	CASHGGTLLNQPQHF
TRBD2	TRBV5-1	few	TRBJ2-5	17	TGCGCCAGCAGCGTCGGGACTAGCGGGAGGGCCGCCGAGACCCAGTACTTC	CASSVGTSGRAAETQYF
NA	TRBV20-1	NA	TRBJ2-3	11	TGCAGTGCTAGAAGCACAGATACGCAGTATTTT	CSARSTDTQYF
NA	TRBV2	few	TRBJ2-1	15	TGTGCCAGCAGAAAAGGGGGAGGGAAATACAATGAGCAGTTCTTC	CASRKGGGKYNEQFF
NA	TRBV5-2	once	TRBJ1-5	13	TGTGCCAGCAAAATCCCGGGGAATCAGCCCCAGCATTTT	CASKIPGNQPQHF
NA	TRBV10-3	few	TRBJ1-3	14	TGTGCCTCCGGGGGCAGGAGCTCTGGAAACACCATATATTTT	CASGGRSSGNTIYF
NA	TRBV5-1	NA	TRBJ2-2	16	TGCGCCAGCAGCTTGGATGGAAAATCGAGTACCGGGGAGCTGTTTTTT	CASSLDGKSSTGELFF
TRBD1	TRBV12-3/TRBV12-4	NA	TRBJ1-5	15	TGTGCCAGCAGCCCGTACAGGGGGCTGGATCAGCCCCAGCATTTT	CASSPYRGLDQPQHF
NA	TRBV12-3/TRBV12-4	few	TRBJ1-2	13	TGTGCCAGCAGCTTAGGGGGGGATCATGGCTACACCTTC	CASSLGGDHGYTF
TRBD1	TRBV29-1	many	TRBJ1-1	13	TGCAGCGTTGCAGGGGGCGGTCTGCTCCCGGCTTTCTTT	CSVAGGGLLPAFF
NA	TRBV7-2	many	TRBJ2-7	15	TGTGCCAGCAGCCCGGTGGGCGGCAGCTCCTACGAGCAGTACTTC	CASSPVGGSSYEQYF
NA	TRBV2	few	TRBJ2-2	14	TGTGCCAGCAGTGCCTTCACGACCACCGGGGAGCTGTTTTTT	CASSAFTTTGELFF
NA	TRBV2	once	TRBJ1-1	14	TGTGCCAGCAGTGGCCTGAGGGGCAGCACTGAAGCTTTCTTT	CASSGLRGSTEAFF
TRBD1	TRBV2	few	TRBJ1-1	18	TGTGCCAGCAGTGGGGACAGGCAGTCCCTAACAATACGCGCTGAAGCTTTCTTT	CASSGDRQSLTIRAEAFF
NA	TRBV24-1	NA	TRBJ1-2	14	TGTGCCACCAGTGATTTGACGGGCCGAAATGGCTACACCTTC	CATSDLTGRNGYTF
TRBD2	TRBV6-5	NA	TRBJ2-7	16	TGTGCCAGCAGTAACACGGGACTAGCGGCCTCCTACGAGCAGTACTTC	CASSNTGLAASYEQYF
NA	TRBV7-9	few	TRBJ1-1	14	TGTGCCAGCATCTTACGGGGGGCAGATCCTGAAGCTTTCTTT	CASILRGADPEAFF
NA	TRBV7-2	NA	TRBJ2-3	15	TGTGCCAGCAGCTTATTAAGCTTAAACACAGATACGCAGTATTTT	CASSLLSLNTDTQYF
TRBD2	TRBV7-9	NA	TRBJ2-7	15	TGTGCCAGCAGCGCCAGGACTAGCGGATCCTACGAGCAGTACTTC	CASSARTSGSYEQYF
TRBD1	TRBV12-3/TRBV12-4	NA	TRBJ2-1	14	TGTGCCAGCGCCACCCGACAGGGGTACGGTGAGCAGTTCTTC	CASATRQGYGEQFF
NA	TRBV18	NA	TRBJ2-2	14	TGTGCCAGCTCACCTAGCCCGAACACCGGGGAGCTGTTTTTT	CASSPSPNTGELFF
TRBD2	TRBV7-9	few	TRBJ2-3	16	TGTGCCAGCAGCTCCCGGACTAGCGGGGCCACAGATACGCAGTATTTT	CASSSRTSGATDTQYF
NA	TRBV5-1	NA	TRBJ2-5	13	TGCGCCAGCAGCTTGCCCCAACAAGAGACCCAGTACTTC	CASSLPQQETQYF
NA	TRBV9	NA	TRBJ2-5	13	TGTGCCAGCAGCGATAACCGCCAAGAGACCCAGTACTTC	CASSDNRQETQYF
NA	TRBV7-2	NA	TRBJ2-5	13	TGTGCCAGCAGCTTAATGAGGGGGGAGACCCAGTACTTC	CASSLMRGETQYF
NA	TRBV7-2	NA	TRBJ1-2	15	TGTGCCAGCAGCTTAAGCAGCGCGTTCTTCTATGGCTACACCTTC	CASSLSSAFFYGYTF
NA	TRBV24-1	few	TRBJ1-2	16	TGTGCCACCAGTGACCATCTGACACAATCGTACTATGGCTACACCTTC	CATSDHLTQSYYGYTF
TRBD2	TRBV6-2/TRBV6-3	once	TRBJ2-7	15	TGTGCCAGCAGTTCCGCTAGCGGGGGCTCCTACGAGCAGTACTTC	CASSSASGGSYEQYF
TRBD2	TRBV15	NA	TRBJ2-1	16	TGTGCCACCAGCGAAAGGACTAGCGGAACCTACAATGAGCAGTTCTTC	CATSERTSGTYNEQFF
TRBD1	TRBV19	NA	TRBJ1-4	13	TGTGCCAGTAGTGGGGACAGGAATGAAAAACTGTTTTTT	CASSGDRNEKLFF
NA	TRBV2	many	TRBJ2-7	15	TGTGCCAGCAGTCCGGACTTCAGCCTCCACTACGAGCAGTACTTC	CASSPDFSLHYEQYF
NA	TRBV24-1	many	TRBJ1-1	12	TGTGCCACCAGTGATAGGAACACTGAAGCTTTCTTT	CATSDRNTEAFF